The next 16 T cell receptor beta chains were all read from a single sample in a study of identical twins. TCRdb passed the 5' RACE reads through MiXCR, listing each CDR3 protein once. Among around 650,000 distinct CDR3 sequences listed, about 7% were seen once. The same sample was also studied in work on yellow fever vaccine responses in identical twins.

Sequencing was carried out using PBMCs. These receptors originate from a woman between 18 and 29 years old in good health.

This clonotype was observed many times. J is TRBJ2-1 and V is TRBV7-8, with 7 bases identical to TRBD2. This CDR3 is 17 amino acids long. CDR1 is SGHVS, CDR2 FQNEAQ, per germline. V was pared by 5 bases and J by 0 bases, with 10 bases of the junction left unmatched. The CDR3 region is CASSQVGEGSSYNEQFF. The CDR3 DNA sequence: TGTGCCAGCAGCCAAGTGGGGGAGGGAAGCTCCTACAATGAGCAGTTCTTC.

The J gene is TRBJ2-5, the V gene TRBV6-1; D may be TRBD2 (6 bases). Germline lookup yields CDR1 MNHNS and CDR2 SASEGT. V was trimmed by 5 bases and J by 1 base, leaving 14 bases between them. The CDR3 length is 15 residues. CDR3 amino acids: CASSRAGGLQETQYF. The CDR3 region has the DNA TGTGCCAGCAGTCGGGCCGGGGGTCTCCAAGAGACCCAGTACTTC.

This clonotype showed up many times. The chain couples TRBV15 to TRBJ1-2; D perhaps matches TRBD1 (6 bases). The V gene lost 5 bases and the J gene lost 4 bases, with 17 bases spanning the gap. The CDR3 runs to 15 residues. CDR1 is LNHNV and CDR2 is YYDKDF in the germline V gene (reference sequence). The CDR3, as DNA: TGTGCCACCAGCGTCGGGCCCACGGACAGCTATGGCTACACCTTC. The encoded protein is CATSVGPTDSYGYTF.

CDR3 DNA sequence: TGTGCCAGCAGTTCGACCCGGGGACAGGGGGTCCCTGGGGCCAACGTCCTGACTTTC. It specifies CASSSTRGQGVPGANVLTF. The rearrangement links TRBV27 to TRBJ2-6; 11 bases line up with TRBD1. In germline, CDR1 is MNHEY, CDR2 SMNVEV (reference sequence). This CDR3 contains 19 residues. V lost 4 bases and J lost 2; bases outside the gene matches: 10.

This clonotype was picked up a small number of times. The chain recombines TRBV27 with TRBJ2-7; 7 bases map to TRBD2. The CDR3 is 16 amino acids. Trimming at V came to 3 bases and at J to 7 bases, leaving 15 bases not matched to a gene. CDR1 MNHEY and CDR2 SMNVEV come from the germline V gene (reference sequence). CDR3 in amino acids: CASSFASGSGGREQYF. The CDR3 coding sequence is TGTGCCAGCAGTTTTGCAAGCGGATCGGGGGGTAGGGAGCAGTACTTC.

In its sample, this clonotype was seen many times. The V call is TRBV24-1, the J call TRBJ1-4; 9 positions match TRBD1. The V and J ends lost 3 bases and 8 bases, in that order; junction bases with no gene match: 12. The CDR3 sequence is 17 residues long. Per germline, CDR1 KGHDR and CDR2 SFDVKD. The CDR3 region has the DNA TGTGCCACCAGTGATCCAGCCAGGACAGGGGAACGCGAAAAACTGTTTTTT. Translation: CATSDPARTGEREKLFF.

This clonotype was recorded at least ten times. The CDR3 region is CSARVSVDYGYTF. In nucleotides, the CDR3 is TGCAGTGCTAGAGTCTCAGTGGACTATGGCTACACCTTC. The genes are TRBV20-1 and TRBJ1-2, with D uncertain. V was trimmed by 1 base and J by 3 bases, leaving 9 bases between them. From germline, CDR1 is DFQATT and CDR2 SNEGSKA (reference sequence). The CDR3 is 13 residues long.

The table lists this clonotype with many counts. V gene TRBV7-2 combines with J gene TRBJ2-3; 9 bases match TRBD2. Germline values: CDR1 SGHTA, CDR2 FQGNSA. The CDR3 is made up of 15 amino acids. V shed 3 bases, J shed 1 base, and the junction held 2 bases outside the gene matches. CDR3 in DNA: TGTGCCAGCAGCTTCTTAGCGGGGGGCACAGATACGCAGTATTTT. Protein sequence: CASSFLAGGTDTQYF.

There are a few counts of this clonotype. CDR3 sequence: CASRRDSRTGELFF. CDR3 DNA: TGCGCCAGCAGAAGGGACAGTCGAACCGGGGAGCTGTTTTTT. This chain joins TRBV10-1 and TRBJ2-2, with 7 nucleotides matching TRBD1. CDR1 WNHNN and CDR2 SYGVQD come from the germline V gene (reference sequence). The CDR3 length is 14 residues. V lost 6 bases to trimming and J lost 5 bases; unmatched junction nucleotides: 6.

V usage is TRBV6-1 and J usage is TRBJ2-1; TRBD1 aligns across 11 bases. Trimming removed 6 bases from V and 9 bases from J; junction bases left unmatched: 13. The CDR3 has 16 residues. Germline V CDR1 and CDR2: MNHNS, SASEGT. CDR3 region: CASSTLGQGVFGEQFF. For the CDR3, the DNA is TGTGCCAGCAGCACCTTGGGACAGGGGGTATTTGGTGAGCAGTTCTTC.

A few counts support this clonotype. This sequence joins TRBV6-1 and TRBJ1-5; D may be TRBD1 (5 bases). The V gene's germline CDR1 is MNHNS and CDR2 SASEGT. This CDR3 is 15 amino acids long. V lost 5 bases, J lost 7 bases, and 18 bases lay in between. This CDR3 reads CASSPEWGVRQPQHF. The CDR3 DNA sequence: TGTGCCAGCAGTCCCGAATGGGGGGTGCGGCAGCCCCAGCATTTT.

V and J are TRBV24-1 and TRBJ1-5; TRBD1 matches at 10 bases. Germline V lookup: CDR1 KGHDR, CDR2 SFDVKD. This CDR3 has 16 residues. The J segment lost 1 base and the V segment lost 8 bases, leaving 7 bases of the junction unmatched. CDR3 in DNA: TGTGCCACCATGAACGGGGACAGGGGCAGCAATCAGCCCCAGCATTTT. This translates into CATMNGDRGSNQPQHF.

V and J are TRBV9 and TRBJ2-1; 13 nucleotides align to TRBD2. The germline V gene has CDR1 SGDLS and CDR2 YYNGEE. V dropped 2 bases and J dropped 8; count of bases not matched to a gene: 19. The CDR3 loop spans 20 amino acids. CDR3 sequence (DNA): TGTGCCAGCAGCGTCGCATCCCCTACCTGGACTAGCGGGAGTCATGATGAGCAGTTCTTC. Its protein is CASSVASPTWTSGSHDEQFF.

This clonotype was recorded at least ten times. The chain carries TRBV12-3 or TRBV12-4 and TRBJ2-1; the D is unclear. Trimming took off 1 base at V and 9 bases at J, with 13 bases between the two ends. The CDR3 loop spans 14 amino acids. The CDR3 loop is CASSLVSQIAEQFF. The CDR3 nucleotides are TGTGCCAGCAGTTTAGTTTCCCAGATAGCTGAGCAGTTCTTC.

This clonotype was found many times. This sequence joins TRBV28 and TRBJ2-7; D is unresolved. Trimming removed 7 bases from V and 4 bases from J, with 14 bases in between. CDR1 is MDHEN, CDR2 SYDVKM, per germline. There are 13 residues in the CDR3. CDR3 loop: CASNPARPYEQYF. The CDR3 DNA reads TGTGCCAGCAACCCGGCTAGACCGTACGAGCAGTACTTC.

This clonotype was observed a handful of times. The chain uses TRBV28 and TRBJ2-7; D gene ambiguous. V lost 10 bases and J lost 0, with 16 bases in between. This CDR3 has 14 residues. CDR1 MDHEN and CDR2 SYDVKM come from the germline V gene. The CDR3 DNA is TGTGCCAACCCGTCGAAGAGGAGCTCCTACGAGCAGTACGTC. Its protein product is CANPSKRSSYEQYV.